This passage covers 25 T cell receptor beta chains from one sample sequenced in a study of cytomegalovirus exposure and HLA in healthy donors. 13 Jbeta primers and 60 Vbeta primers were used for the PCR. Using immunoSEQ multiplex PCR, the repertoire was profiled, and TCRdb retains in-frame clones only, with some absent. The listing records tens of thousands of clones. Sequenced: PBMCs. The receptors were gathered from a woman between 35 and 50 years old in good health and CMV-seropositive.

V is TRBV4-2 and J is TRBJ2-5; 12 nucleotides align to TRBD2. The J call may be mistaken, given a closer DNA end match to TRBJ2-7. CDR1 LGHNA and CDR2 YNFKEQ come from the germline V gene. The CDR3 is 16 amino acids. The CDR3 is CASSQATSGSINEQYF. In DNA form, the CDR3 reads TGTGCCAGCAGCCAAGCGACTAGCGGGAGTATAAACGAGCAGTACTTC.

The CDR3 spells CAWQGQGGGYTF. DNA for the CDR3: TGTGCCTGGCAGGGACAGGGAGGCGGCTACACCTTC. This chain uses TRBV30 with TRBJ1-2, with 9 bases fitting TRBD1. This CDR3 has 12 residues. J gave up 8 bases and V 5 bases, and 6 bases lay outside the gene matches. Germline assignment: CDR1 GTSNPN and CDR2 SVGIG (reference sequence).

The chain employs TRBV28 and TRBJ2-7; D is perhaps TRBD1 (5 bases). From germline, CDR1 is MDHEN and CDR2 SYDVKM. Trimming left V 11 bases short and J 6 bases short, with 11 bases between. CDR3 size: 10 residues. The CDR3 here is CAARQGEQYF. DNA for the CDR3: TGTGCCGCCCGGCAGGGCGAGCAGTACTTC.

The chain joins TRBV30 to TRBJ1-1; 11 bases are shared with TRBD1. Trimming removed 5 bases from V and 0 bases from J; junction bases left unmatched: 17. CDR3 length: 19 residues. Germline V lookup: CDR1 GTSNPN, CDR2 SVGIG (reference sequence). The CDR3 is CAWSSLGGQGGLLNTEAFF. Here the CDR3 DNA reads TGTGCCTGGTCTTCACTCGGGGGACAGGGGGGACTCCTGAACACTGAAGCTTTCTTT. Based on the CDR3 plus reference TRBV30 and TRBJ1-1, the full variable domain is SQTIHQWPATLVQPVGSPLSLECTVEGTSNPNLYWYRQAAGRGLQLLFYSVGIGQISSEVPQNLSASRPQDRQFILSSKKLLLSDSGFYLCAWSSLGGQGGLLNTEAFFGQGTRLTVV.

The chain has TRBV5-1 and TRBJ2-3; D perhaps matches TRBD1 (5 bases). CDR1 is SGHRS and CDR2 is YFSETQ in the germline V gene. V gave up 0 bases and J gave up 5 bases, with 10 bases separating them. The CDR3 consists of 14 residues. The CDR3 DNA reads TGCGCCAGCAGCTTGGCCAGGGCTGGAGATACGCAGTATTTT. As protein: CASSLARAGDTQYF.

The chain links TRBV9 to TRBJ2-1; 10 bases map to TRBD2. Per the germline V gene, CDR1 is SGDLS and CDR2 is YYNGEE. The CDR3 has 15 amino acids. The ends lost 0 bases at V and 8 bases at J; junction bases unmatched: 5. CDR3 sequence reads: CASSVGASGSYEQFF. DNA for the CDR3: TGTGCCAGCAGCGTAGGCGCTAGCGGGAGTTATGAGCAGTTCTTC.

The J gene is TRBJ2-3, the V gene TRBV7-3; D is undetermined. The V gene's germline CDR1 is SGHTA and CDR2 FQGTGA. Trimming removed 2 bases at V and 0 bases at J, with 9 bases between. This CDR3 comprises 15 residues. This chain's CDR3 is CASSLFRGSTDTQYF. CDR3 in DNA: TGTGCCAGCAGCTTATTTCGCGGTAGCACAGATACGCAGTATTTT.

This chain links TRBV7-6 with TRBJ1-2, with D maybe TRBD1 (5 bases). V was shortened by 1 base and J by 4 bases, with 7 bases between the two germline ends. Germline CDR1 is SGHVS and CDR2 is FNYEAQ. This CDR3 has 13 amino acids. As DNA, the CDR3 is TGTGCCAGCAGCTTAGGGGGCGCCTATGGCTACACCTTC. It encodes CASSLGGAYGYTF.

The rearrangement links TRBV7-9 to TRBJ1-1, with a weak D call TRBD1 (6 bases). Deletions cut 5 bases from V and 1 base from J, with 8 bases between. In germline, CDR1 is SEHNR, CDR2 FQNEAQ (reference sequence). CDR3 length equals 13 residues. The CDR3 sequence: CASSRTENTEAFF. The CDR3 nucleotides are TGTGCCAGCAGCCGGACAGAGAACACTGAAGCTTTCTTT.

The chain carries TRBV7-9 and TRBJ1-1; 7 nucleotides agree with TRBD1. The ends lost 0 bases at V and 5 bases at J; junction bases unmatched: 3. In germline, CDR1 is SEHNR, CDR2 FQNEAQ (reference sequence). This CDR3 has 14 amino acids. CDR3 coding DNA: TGTGCCAGCAGCTTAGCAGGGGGCGAGACTGAAGCTTTCTTT. Translating it yields CASSLAGGETEAFF. The whole variable domain, remainder taken from reference TRBV7-9 and TRBJ1-1, is DTGVSQNPRHKITKRGQNVTFRCDPISEHNRLYWYRQTLGQGPEFLTYFQNEAQLEKSRLLSDRFSAERPKGSFSTLEIQRTEQGDSAMYLCASSLAGGETEAFFGQGTRLTVV.

The J gene is TRBJ2-1, the V gene TRBV7-2; the match to TRBD2 covers 9 bases. This CDR3 has 14 amino acids. Per germline, CDR1 SGHTA and CDR2 FQGNSA. V lost 2 bases, J lost 7 bases, and 3 bases stayed unmatched. CDR3 region: CASSLRGRENEQFF. As DNA, the CDR3 is TGTGCCAGCAGCTTACGCGGGAGGGAAAATGAGCAGTTCTTC. The full variable domain, its missing parts supplied by reference TRBV7-2 and TRBJ2-1, is GAGVSQSPSNKVTEKGKDVELRCDPISGHTALYWYRQSLGQGLEFLIYFQGNSAPDKSGLPSDRFSAERTGGSVSTLTIQRTQQEDSAVYLCASSLRGRENEQFFGPGTRLTVL.

The chain carries TRBV5-6 and TRBJ2-7; possibly TRBD1 for D (6 bases). V lost 3 bases, J lost 6 bases, and 10 bases lay in between. Per germline, CDR1 SGHDT and CDR2 YYEEEE. The CDR3 has 12 residues. CDR3 sequence (DNA): TGTGCCAGCAGCTCACAGGGTTCCGAGCAGTACTTC. Its translation: CASSSQGSEQYF.

The rearrangement joins TRBV6-5 to TRBJ2-6; D ambiguous. CDR1 MNHEY and CDR2 SVGAGI come from the germline V gene. The CDR3 runs to 13 residues. The V and J ends lost 9 bases and 2 bases respectively, with 8 bases between them. This CDR3 reads CASLTPGANVLTF. CDR3 nucleotides: TGTGCCAGTCTGACACCTGGGGCCAACGTCCTGACTTTC.

The chain carries TRBV6-6 and TRBJ2-7, with 7 bases identical to TRBD1. V lost 0 bases and J lost 2; bases outside the gene matches: 7. The V gene's germline CDR1 is MNHNY and CDR2 SVGAGI (reference sequence). The CDR3 sequence is 16 residues long. This CDR3 is CASSYSKRDSPYEQYF. The CDR3 DNA sequence: TGTGCCAGCAGTTACTCGAAAAGGGACAGTCCCTACGAGCAGTACTTC.

The V gene is TRBV29-1, the J gene TRBJ1-3; no clear D. Germline lookup yields CDR1 SQVTM and CDR2 ANQGSEA. The CDR3 extends over 15 amino acids. Between the trimmed V and J ends, which lost 4 bases and 0 bases, there was a span of 13 bases. The CDR3 DNA reads TGCAGCGTTGTTGGAGGGTCCTCCTCTGGAAACACCATATATTTT. Amino acids: CSVVGGSSSGNTIYF.

The genes are TRBV11-3 and TRBJ2-7; a weak D match, TRBD1 (5 bases). CDR3 size: 13 residues. Trimming removed 5 bases at V and 3 bases at J, with 11 bases between. Germline V lookup: CDR1 SGHNT, CDR2 YENEEA. As DNA, the CDR3 is TGTGCCAGCAGCGAAAGGGGTGTCTACGAGCAGTACTTC. This gives the protein CASSERGVYEQYF. Complete variable domain (other parts from reference TRBV11-3 and TRBJ2-7): EAGVVQSPRYKIIEKKQPVAFWCNPISGHNTLYWYLQNLGQGPELLIRYENEEAVDDSQLPKDRFSAERLKGVDSTLKIQPAELGDSAVYLCASSERGVYEQYFGPGTRLTVT.

This rearrangement joins TRBV30 to TRBJ2-7; 9 bases map to TRBD1. The CDR3 is made up of 16 amino acids. V was clipped by 1 base and J by 4 bases; unmatched bases: 11. Germline CDR1 is GTSNPN and CDR2 is SVGIG (reference sequence). The CDR3 here is CAWSEYPGQGGYEQYF. In DNA form, the CDR3 reads TGTGCCTGGAGTGAGTATCCGGGACAGGGTGGTTACGAGCAGTACTTC.

The chain joins TRBV2 to TRBJ2-7; tentative D call: TRBD1 (6 bases). Germline lookup yields CDR1 SNHLY and CDR2 FYNNEI. The V and J ends lost 2 bases and 0 bases respectively, with 11 bases between them. The CDR3 sequence is 15 residues long. CDR3 loop: CASSEIRDNSYEQYF. The CDR3 nucleotides read TGTGCCAGCAGTGAAATCCGGGACAACTCCTACGAGCAGTACTTC.

The rearrangement links TRBV2 to TRBJ2-7; maybe TRBD1 (6 bases). Trimming shortened V by 2 bases and J by 6 bases, and 14 bases separated the two germline ends. The CDR3 has 14 residues. Germline V gene lookup returns CDR1 SNHLY and CDR2 FYNNEI. CDR3 in DNA: TGTGCCAGCAGTGAAATGACAGGTTCCCGCGAGCAGTACTTC. As protein: CASSEMTGSREQYF.

This chain links TRBV7-2 with TRBJ1-3; D possibly corresponds to TRBD1 (5 bases). CDR3 length: 13 amino acids. Germline loops: CDR1 SGHTA, CDR2 FQGNSA. Trimming took 5 bases from V and 4 from J, leaving 9 bases between them. This CDR3 reads CASSPRQGNTIYF. The DNA of the CDR3 is TGTGCCAGCAGCCCGCGACAGGGAAACACCATATATTTT.

This chain connects TRBV15 to TRBJ1-2, with D possibly matching TRBD1 (5 bases). CDR1 LNHNV and CDR2 YYDKDF come from the germline V gene (reference sequence). This CDR3 is 14 amino acids long. Trimming took 4 bases from V and 8 from J, leaving 17 bases between them. CDR3 bases: TGTGCCACCAGCATCGATACTCAGGGATCCGGCTACACCTTC. It specifies CATSIDTQGSGYTF.

The chain has TRBV5-1 and TRBJ1-2; D may be TRBD1 (5 bases). In germline, CDR1 is SGHRS, CDR2 YFSETQ. This CDR3 has 17 residues. With 1 base removed from V and 8 bases from J, the gap between germline ends came to 24 bases. The CDR3 coding sequence is TGCGCCAGCAGCTTGTACCCTCGGCAGGAAATCGGGGGAGGCTACACCTTC. This translates into CASSLYPRQEIGGGYTF.

The rearrangement links TRBV6-6 to TRBJ1-2; TRBD1 matches at 9 bases. J gave up 7 bases and V 0 bases, and 3 bases lay outside the gene matches. Germline assignment: CDR1 MNHNY and CDR2 SVGAGI (reference sequence). This CDR3 contains 14 residues. The DNA of the CDR3 is TGTGCCAGCAGTTACTCACAGGGGGCGGGTGGCTACACCTTC. Residues: CASSYSQGAGGYTF.

The chain employs TRBV4-2 and TRBJ1-2; D gene ambiguous. This CDR3 comprises 14 residues. The germline V gene has CDR1 LGHNA and CDR2 YNFKEQ. Trimming left V 3 bases short and J 6 bases short, with 14 bases between. The CDR3 coding sequence is TGTGCCAGCAGCCAGGCATGGTCGGGGAATGGCTACACCTTC. Translated: CASSQAWSGNGYTF.

The chain couples TRBV5-1 to TRBJ2-1, with TRBD1 matching 9 bases. From germline, CDR1 is SGHRS and CDR2 YFSETQ. This CDR3 region has 16 residues. Trimming at V came to 5 bases and at J to 8 bases, leaving 14 bases not matched to a gene. The CDR3 protein is CASRLVTGGALDEQFF. As DNA, the CDR3 is TGCGCCAGCAGGCTCGTTACAGGGGGCGCTTTGGATGAGCAGTTCTTC.